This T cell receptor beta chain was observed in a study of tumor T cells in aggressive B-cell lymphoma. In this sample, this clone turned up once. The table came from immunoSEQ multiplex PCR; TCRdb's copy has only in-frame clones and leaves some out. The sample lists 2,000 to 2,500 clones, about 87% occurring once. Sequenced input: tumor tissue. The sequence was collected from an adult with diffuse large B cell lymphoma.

The CDR3 sequence is CASSTGGAWNTEAFF. The CDR3 DNA sequence: TGCGCCAGCAGTACAGGGGGCGCTTGGAACACTGAAGCTTTCTTT. J is TRBJ1-1 and V is TRBV5-1, with 9 bases identical to TRBD1. J lost 1 base, V lost 5 bases, and 6 bases had no gene match. The CDR3 extends over 15 amino acids. Germline CDR1 is SGHRS and CDR2 is YFSETQ.